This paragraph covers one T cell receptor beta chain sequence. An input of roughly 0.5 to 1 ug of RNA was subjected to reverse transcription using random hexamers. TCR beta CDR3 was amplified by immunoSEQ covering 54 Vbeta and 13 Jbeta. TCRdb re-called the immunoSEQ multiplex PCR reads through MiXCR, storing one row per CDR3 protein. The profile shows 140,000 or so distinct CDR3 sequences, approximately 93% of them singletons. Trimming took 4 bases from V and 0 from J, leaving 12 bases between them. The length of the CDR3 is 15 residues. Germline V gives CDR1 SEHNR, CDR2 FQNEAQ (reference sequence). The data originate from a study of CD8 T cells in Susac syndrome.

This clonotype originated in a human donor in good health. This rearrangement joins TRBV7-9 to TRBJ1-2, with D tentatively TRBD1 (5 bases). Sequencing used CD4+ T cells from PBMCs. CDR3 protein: CASSSGAETNYGYTF. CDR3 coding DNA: TGTGCCAGCAGCTCCGGGGCAGAAACTAACTATGGCTACACCTTC.